The 29 T cell receptor beta chains below come from one sample, sequenced in a study of T-cell memory formation after mild COVID-19. TCRdb recomputed calls from the 5' RACE reads with MiXCR, one row per CDR3 protein. Found here are approximately 440,000 distinct CDR3 sequences, approximately 20% of them singletons; the top ten hold approximately 8.1%. Sequencing was performed on PBMCs or a T cell subset sorted from them (not recorded which). Receptor source: an adult woman who had mild COVID-19 (a few samples of this study predate the infection). Cell type and time point are not known.

The chain joins TRBV7-8 to TRBJ1-5; D is possibly TRBD1 (6 bases). The CDR3 extends over 15 amino acids. The V gene's germline CDR1 is SGHVS and CDR2 FQNEAQ. V shed 7 bases and J shed 2 bases, with 15 bases lying between them. CDR3 protein: CASTMGGAGNQPQHF. In nucleotides, the CDR3 is TGTGCCAGCACTATGGGGGGGGCCGGCAATCAGCCCCAGCATTTT. The complete variable domain, with remaining parts taken from reference TRBV7-8 and TRBJ1-5, reads GAGVSQSPRYKVAKRGQDVALRCDPISGHVSLFWYQQALGQGPEFLTYFQNEAQLDKSGLPSDRFFAERPEGSVSTLKIQRTQQEDSAVYLCASTMGGAGNQPQHFGDGTRLSIL.

This clonotype was detected only a few times. The chain employs TRBV15 and TRBJ2-3, with TRBD2 as a possible D gene (6 bases). Germline V gene sequence: CDR1 LNHNV, CDR2 YYDKDF (reference sequence). CDR3 size: 15 residues. V lost 0 bases to trimming and J lost 4 bases, with 11 bases between them. This CDR3 is CATSRDPGEADTQYF. CDR3 sequence (DNA): TGTGCCACCAGCAGAGACCCGGGGGAGGCAGATACGCAGTATTTT. The full variable domain, rest sourced from reference TRBV15 and TRBJ2-3, is DAMVIQNPRYQVTQFGKPVTLSCSQTLNHNVMYWYQQKSSQAPKLLFHYYDKDFNNEADTPDNFQSRRPNTSFCFLDIRSPGLGDTAMYLCATSRDPGEADTQYFGPGTRLTVL.

This clonotype was seen only a few times. V gene TRBV12-3 or TRBV12-4 combines with J gene TRBJ1-2; tentatively, D is TRBD1 (6 bases). Trimming removed 5 bases at V and 8 bases at J, with 21 bases between. The length of the CDR3 is 15 residues. The CDR3 reads CASSLLAGGREGYTF. DNA for the CDR3: TGTGCCAGCAGTCTTCTGGCGGGGGGGCGAGAGGGCTACACCTTC.

Many counts were recorded for this clonotype. The chain joins TRBV2 to TRBJ1-2; 7 nucleotides line up with TRBD1. The ends lost 8 bases at V and 6 bases at J; junction bases unmatched: 12. Germline CDR1 SNHLY, CDR2 FYNNEI. CDR3 length: 14 amino acids. The CDR3, as DNA: TGTGCCAGCCTCGACAGGGTCTTATCCCATGGCTACACCTTC. Its translation: CASLDRVLSHGYTF.

The rearrangement links TRBV6-2 or TRBV6-3 to TRBJ2-7, with D uncertain. Germline V lookup: CDR1 MNHEY, CDR2 SVGEGT. Between the trimmed V and J ends, which lost 5 bases and 6 bases, there was a span of 14 bases. This CDR3 is 13 amino acids long. CDR3 loop: CASSLRNSLEQYF. The CDR3 coding sequence is TGTGCCAGCAGTCTCCGCAACAGTCTCGAGCAGTACTTC.

The rearrangement joins TRBV24-1 to TRBJ2-1; D unresolved. CDR1 is KGHDR, CDR2 SFDVKD, per germline. This CDR3 comprises 12 residues. The germline V and J ends were trimmed by 5 bases and 2 bases, with 3 bases remaining between them. The CDR3 protein is CATSGTYNEQFF. CDR3 nucleotide sequence: TGTGCCACCAGTGGGACCTACAATGAGCAGTTCTTC.

This chain links TRBV5-1 with TRBJ2-7, with D possibly matching TRBD2 (6 bases). The CDR3 extends over 14 amino acids. The germline V and J ends were trimmed by 2 bases and 7 bases, with 16 bases remaining between them. Germline CDR1 and CDR2: SGHRS and YFSETQ. The CDR3 sequence: CASSFRSGDWEQYF. CDR3 bases: TGCGCCAGCAGCTTCCGATCGGGAGATTGGGAGCAGTACTTC.

The genes are TRBV9 and TRBJ2-7; TRBD1 might be the D (5 bases). V was pared by 0 bases and J by 9 bases, with 13 bases between. In germline, CDR1 is SGDLS, CDR2 YYNGEE. This CDR3 has 13 amino acids. CDR3: CASSVANQGTQYF. Written as DNA, the CDR3 is TGTGCCAGCAGCGTAGCTAATCAGGGAACGCAGTACTTC.

V is TRBV11-1 and J is TRBJ2-2; 8 bases fit TRBD1. V shed 5 bases, J shed 7 bases, and the junction held 12 bases outside the gene matches. The CDR3 runs 16 residues. Germline lookup yields CDR1 SGHAT and CDR2 FQDESV (reference sequence). DNA of the CDR3: TGTGCCAGCAGCGGAGGGCGGACAGGGATGTTCGGGGAGCTGTTTTTT. Protein product: CASSGGRTGMFGELFF.

This clonotype came up a few times. The chain uses TRBV5-1 and TRBJ2-7; 10 bases map to TRBD1. J lost 6 bases, V lost 4 bases, and 4 bases had no gene match. Per the germline V gene, CDR1 is SGHRS and CDR2 is YFSETQ. The CDR3 is made up of 13 amino acids. The CDR3 bases are TGCGCCAGCAGCCGGGACAGGGGAGTCGAGCAGTACTTC. Amino acids: CASSRDRGVEQYF.

This clonotype came up a few times. This chain uses TRBV6-1 with TRBJ1-1, with D perhaps TRBD1 (6 bases). V lost 1 base and J 3 bases, leaving 12 bases between the germline ends. This CDR3 is 15 amino acids long. CDR1 and CDR2 from the germline V gene are MNHNS and SASEGT. The CDR3 loop is CASSEDGGADTEAFF. Here the CDR3 DNA reads TGTGCCAGCAGTGAAGACGGGGGGGCGGACACTGAAGCTTTCTTT.

The gene calls are TRBV2 and TRBJ2-7; 9 positions agree with TRBD2. This CDR3 comprises 20 residues. Germline V gene lookup returns CDR1 SNHLY and CDR2 FYNNEI. J lost 1 base, V lost 3 bases, and 19 bases had no gene match. CDR3 sequence (DNA): TGTGCCAGCAGTGACGCCCTCGGGGGGCTACCGGGACTAGCTTCCTACGAGCAGTACTTC. Translating gives CASSDALGGLPGLASYEQYF.

The chain is built from TRBV5-1 and TRBJ1-2; 9 nucleotides agree with TRBD1. Germline trimming cut 4 bases from V and 3 bases from J; bases unmatched to any gene: 13. CDR3 size: 17 residues. The germline V gene encodes CDR1 SGHRS and CDR2 YFSETQ. The CDR3, as DNA: TGCGCCAGCAGCACCGGGACAGGGAACCTCGGGGACTATGGCTACACCTTC. Amino acids: CASSTGTGNLGDYGYTF.

This clonotype has only a few counts. The J gene is TRBJ1-2, the V gene TRBV6-5, with D unresolved. The CDR3 length is 13 residues. Germline CDR1 reads MNHEY; CDR2 reads SVGAGI. V lost 4 bases to trimming and J lost 4 bases, with 10 bases between them. Here the CDR3 DNA reads TGTGCCAGCAGTTCCGGCGGGGTCTATGGCTACACCTTC. It is translated as CASSSGGVYGYTF.

The chain links TRBV4-2 to TRBJ2-7; D may be TRBD2 (5 bases). Deletions cut 3 bases from V and 1 base from J, with 10 bases between. CDR3 length equals 14 residues. The germline V gene has CDR1 LGHNA and CDR2 YNFKEQ. CDR3 sequence (DNA): TGTGCCAGCAGCCAGAAGGACTTATCCTACGAGCAGTACTTC. Protein: CASSQKDLSYEQYF.

This clonotype has more than one count but fewer than ten. The chain has TRBV9 and TRBJ2-7; D remains ambiguous. The germline V gene has CDR1 SGDLS and CDR2 YYNGEE. Trimming pared 0 bases from V and 0 bases from J, leaving 13 bases between. The CDR3 contains 16 residues. The CDR3 spells CASSVEGSASSYEQYF. CDR3 nucleotides: TGTGCCAGCAGCGTAGAAGGCAGCGCGAGCTCCTACGAGCAGTACTTC.

The V and J genes are TRBV14 and TRBJ2-1, with D possibly called TRBD1 or TRBD2 (6 bases each). The CDR3 contains 16 residues. CDR1 and CDR2 (germline): SGHDN, FVKESK. Trimming left V 0 bases short and J 6 bases short, with 15 bases between. CDR3 amino acids: CASSQEGPGALNEQFF. The DNA of the CDR3 is TGTGCCAGCAGCCAAGAAGGACCGGGGGCCCTCAATGAGCAGTTCTTC.

CDR3 sequence (DNA): TGTGCCAGCAGCGTCAACCCGGCGGGGCAAGAGACCCAGTACTTC. Protein product: CASSVNPAGQETQYF. The chain recombines TRBV9 with TRBJ2-5; possibly TRBD2 for D (6 bases). The CDR3 has 15 amino acids. Between the trimmed V and J ends, which lost 2 bases and 2 bases, there was a span of 13 bases. Germline-derived CDR1 and CDR2 are SGDLS and YYNGEE.

This clonotype was seen more than once but under ten times. J is TRBJ2-1 and V is TRBV29-1, with D perhaps given as TRBD1 or TRBD2 (6 bases each). The CDR3 sequence is 17 residues long. The germline V and J ends were trimmed by 4 bases and 0 bases, with 19 bases remaining between them. Germline loops: CDR1 SQVTM, CDR2 ANQGSEA. CDR3 sequence: CSVVGGGETSSYNEQFF. The CDR3 DNA reads TGCAGCGTTGTGGGGGGCGGCGAAACAAGCTCCTACAATGAGCAGTTCTTC.

This clonotype was seen a few times. This chain uses TRBV27 with TRBJ2-5; D is uncertain. Germline-derived CDR1 and CDR2 are MNHEY and SMNVEV (reference sequence). The length of the CDR3 is 15 residues. V lost 5 bases to trimming and J lost 4 bases, with 17 bases between them. This CDR3 reads CASSARTAQRETQYF. The CDR3 DNA follows: TGTGCCAGCAGTGCCCGGACGGCCCAGCGAGAGACCCAGTACTTC.

There are a few counts of this clonotype. DNA of the CDR3: TGTGCCAGCAGCCCACCGGGAGGTTCGGAGGGTACGCAGTATTTT. It translates to CASSPPGGSEGTQYF. This rearrangement joins TRBV9 to TRBJ2-3; 7 bases are a match to TRBD2. The V segment lost 4 bases and the J segment 8 bases; nucleotides outside the gene matches: 13. Germline V gene data show CDR1 as SGDLS and CDR2 as YYNGEE. The CDR3 has 15 residues.

A single count supports this clonotype. The rearrangement links TRBV24-1 to TRBJ2-1; no clear D gene. CDR1 and CDR2 (germline): KGHDR, SFDVKD. CDR3 size: 13 residues. V was cut by 1 base and J by 8 bases, with 8 bases left in between. The CDR3 region has the DNA TGTGCCACCAGTGATTTCTTAGAGTATGAGCAGTTCTTC. Protein product: CATSDFLEYEQFF.

The chain links TRBV27 to TRBJ2-1; D is possibly TRBD1 (6 bases). V was shortened by 4 bases and J by 6 bases, with 13 bases between the two germline ends. Germline CDR1 and CDR2: MNHEY and SMNVEV (reference sequence). The length of the CDR3 is 14 residues. CDR3 nucleotides: TGTGCCAGCAGTTCCGGGACACCCCTCAATGAGCAGTTCTTC. Protein: CASSSGTPLNEQFF.

The V call is TRBV2, the J call TRBJ2-7; no firm D call. The CDR3 spans 15 residues. The germline gives CDR1 SNHLY, CDR2 FYNNEI. The ends were cut back, 1 base at V and 6 bases at J, with 16 bases in the middle. The CDR3 sequence is CASSEGLGNNGEQYF. CDR3 bases: TGTGCCAGCAGTGAAGGGTTAGGGAATAACGGCGAGCAGTACTTC.

This clonotype was seen only a few times. This chain uses TRBV9 with TRBJ2-1; D ambiguous. CDR1 is SGDLS and CDR2 is YYNGEE in the germline V gene. The CDR3 has 15 residues. Deletions cut 4 bases from V and 4 bases from J, with 15 bases between. The CDR3: CASSPGSEIYNEQFF. In DNA form, the CDR3 reads TGTGCCAGCAGCCCGGGCAGTGAAATTTACAATGAGCAGTTCTTC.

V usage is TRBV7-2 and J usage is TRBJ2-7; D is undetermined. Germline lookup yields CDR1 SGHTA and CDR2 FQGNSA. The CDR3 spans 12 residues. The V gene lost 3 bases and the J gene lost 9 bases, with 12 bases spanning the gap. CDR3 sequence: CASSFQDGRQYF. DNA of the CDR3: TGTGCCAGCAGCTTCCAGGACGGACGGCAGTACTTC.

Here the CDR3 reads CASSYGLAGVHTQYF. The CDR3, as DNA: TGTGCCAGCAGCTACGGACTAGCGGGGGTGCATACGCAGTATTTT. The chain combines TRBV7-3 with TRBJ2-3; 13 positions match TRBD2. The ends lost 4 bases at V and 7 bases at J; junction bases unmatched: 5. The CDR3 totals 15 residues. Germline CDR1 is SGHTA and CDR2 is FQGTGA.

CDR3 in amino acids: CASSLVTGSHEQYF. The CDR3 region has the DNA TGTGCCAGCAGCTTGGTGACAGGGTCCCACGAGCAGTACTTC. The chain has TRBV5-5 and TRBJ2-7; TRBD1 agrees at 7 bases. The V segment lost 0 bases and the J segment 5 bases; nucleotides outside the gene matches: 5. Per germline, CDR1 SGHKS and CDR2 YYEKEE (reference sequence). The CDR3 sequence is 14 residues long.

This chain connects TRBV19 to TRBJ1-5; TRBD1 is a possible D gene (5 bases). The CDR3 contains 15 residues. Trimming stripped 3 bases from V and 0 bases from J, with 9 bases between. Germline CDR1 and CDR2: LNHDA and SQIVND (reference sequence). The CDR3 coding sequence is TGTGCCAGTAGTATTGGGGGGTATAGCAATCAGCCCCAGCATTTT. Its protein is CASSIGGYSNQPQHF.